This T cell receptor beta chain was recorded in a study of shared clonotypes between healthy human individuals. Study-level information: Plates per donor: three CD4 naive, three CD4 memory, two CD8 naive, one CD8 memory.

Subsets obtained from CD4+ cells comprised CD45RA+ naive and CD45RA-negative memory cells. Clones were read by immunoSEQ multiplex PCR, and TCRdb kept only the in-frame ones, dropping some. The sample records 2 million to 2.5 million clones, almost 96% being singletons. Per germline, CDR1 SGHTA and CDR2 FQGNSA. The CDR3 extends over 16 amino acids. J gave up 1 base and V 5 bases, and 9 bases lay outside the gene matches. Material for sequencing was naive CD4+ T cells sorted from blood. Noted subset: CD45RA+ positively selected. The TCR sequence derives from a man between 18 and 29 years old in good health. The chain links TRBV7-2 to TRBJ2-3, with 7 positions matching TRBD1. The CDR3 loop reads CASSPMTGTGTDTQYF. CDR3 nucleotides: TGTGCCAGCAGCCCGATGACCGGGACAGGCACAGATACGCAGTATTTT.